The following is a T cell receptor beta chain sequence with its context. CDR3 size: 15 residues. J was trimmed by 9 bases and V by 5 bases; bases with no gene match: 7. The germline V gene has CDR1 SGHTA and CDR2 FQGNSA. The memory fraction was CD4+CD45RO+CD25- cells. Full-length variable regions came from constant-region reverse primers plus semi-nested Nested Universal Primer A PCR. TCRdb fed the 5' RACE reads into MiXCR, producing one record per CDR3 protein. This sample has around 7,000 distinct CDR3 sequences, with roughly 40% found just once. The TCR originated in a female donor with breast cancer. The genes are TRBV7-2 and TRBJ2-1; 13 bases align to TRBD2. The sequencing input was memory CD4+ T cells sorted from blood. Subset in this sample: memory CD4+ T cells, CD4+CD45RO+CD25-. Here the CDR3 DNA reads TGTGCCAGCAGCATAGGACTAGCGGGAGACGGTGAGCAGTTCTTC. Protein sequence: CASSIGLAGDGEQFF.